Shown below are 29 T cell receptor beta chains from a single sample sequenced in a study of blood T cell repertoires in COVID-19 (dated by TCRdb to about 2020). The method behind the library was the immunoSEQ multiplex PCR assay. Entries here come from immuneACCESS through TCRdb and include only in-frame sequences with V and J called. Some clones fail to appear in such tables; in the studies checked, an unresolved V gene covers under half of the shortfall, and the cause of the remainder is unknown. The sample table contains about 300,000 clones; only one count was recorded for more than 75% of them. The ten largest account for around 9.3% of the sample. Sequencing was performed on PBMCs or T cells enriched from blood (not recorded which). The origin of the receptors is a woman younger than 30 who had recovered from COVID-19.

V and J are TRBV19 and TRBJ1-1; tentative D call: TRBD1 (6 bases). The germline V gene has CDR1 LNHDA and CDR2 SQIVND (reference sequence). V was shortened by 3 bases and J by 10 bases, with 15 bases between the two germline ends. This CDR3 spans 13 amino acids. The CDR3 sequence is CASSIRQVGAAFF. Here the CDR3 DNA reads TGTGCCAGTAGTATTCGACAGGTTGGAGCAGCTTTCTTT.

The CDR3 nucleotides are TGTGCCAGCAGTGACAGAGTAGGCAGGGTAGACGAGCAGTACTTC. It codes for CASSDRVGRVDEQYF. V gene TRBV6-1 combines with J gene TRBJ2-7; tentatively, D is TRBD1 (5 bases). Germline-derived CDR1 and CDR2 are MNHNS and SASEGT. This CDR3 has 15 residues. The V end was cut by 3 bases, the J end by 5 bases, with 17 bases between.

The chain links TRBV28 to TRBJ2-3; perhaps TRBD1 as D (6 bases). CDR3 length equals 12 residues. V lost 9 bases to trimming and J lost 1 base, with 8 bases between them. Germline V lookup: CDR1 MDHEN, CDR2 SYDVKM. The CDR3 nucleotides read TGTGCCAGTTGGACAGGCACAGATACGCAGTATTTT. As protein: CASWTGTDTQYF.

The CDR3 region is CASSPRTGYNEQFF. The DNA for the CDR3 is TGTGCCAGTAGTCCCCGGACAGGCTACAATGAGCAGTTCTTC. V gene TRBV19 combines with J gene TRBJ2-1, with 7 bases that match TRBD1. Germline V gives CDR1 LNHDA, CDR2 SQIVND (reference sequence). The CDR3 is made up of 14 amino acids. J was trimmed by 3 bases and V by 5 bases; bases with no gene match: 4.

This chain joins TRBV28 and TRBJ1-1; D remains unclear. CDR3 size: 14 residues. Germline loops: CDR1 MDHEN, CDR2 SYDVKM. Trimming left V 5 bases short and J 5 bases short, with 15 bases between. Here the CDR3 reads CASSLTTGGTEAFF. The CDR3 DNA reads TGTGCCAGCAGTCTGACCACGGGTGGGACTGAAGCTTTCTTT.

This chain joins TRBV10-3 and TRBJ1-2, with D possibly being TRBD1 (5 bases). This CDR3 spans 13 amino acids. Germline assignment: CDR1 ENHRY and CDR2 SYGVKD. In nucleotides, the CDR3 is TGTGCGATAGGGCGGGGGTTGGACTATGGCTACACCTTC. Encoded protein: CAIGRGLDYGYTF.

The gene calls are TRBV27 and TRBJ2-3; D is possibly TRBD1 (6 bases). Germline CDR1 reads MNHEY; CDR2 reads SMNVEV (reference sequence). The V gene lost 5 bases and the J gene lost 5 bases, with 14 bases spanning the gap. The length of the CDR3 is 14 residues. The CDR3 spells CASSDRTDGDTQYF. The DNA of the CDR3 is TGTGCCAGCAGTGACCGGACAGACGGAGATACGCAGTATTTT.

This clone was seen just once. The CDR3 here is CASRGQPSSYEQYF. CDR3 nucleotides: TGTGCCAGCAGGGGGCAGCCTTCTTCCTACGAGCAGTACTTC. The rearrangement joins TRBV2 to TRBJ2-7, with D possibly being TRBD1 (5 bases). CDR3 length: 14 residues. Germline V gene lookup returns CDR1 SNHLY and CDR2 FYNNEI. Trimming left V 6 bases short and J 1 base short, with 13 bases between.

In its sample, this clone was seen a few times. J is TRBJ1-6 and V is TRBV9; possible D gene TRBD1, 6 bases. The germline V gene has CDR1 SGDLS and CDR2 YYNGEE. The V end was cut by 4 bases, the J end by 8 bases, with 10 bases between. The CDR3 has 13 amino acids. Here the CDR3 reads CASSFNRDSPLHF. The CDR3 bases are TGTGCCAGCAGCTTTAACAGGGATTCACCCCTCCACTTT.

The chain is built from TRBV3-1 (or the pseudogene TRBV3-2) and TRBJ1-2, with unresolved D. The CDR3 covers 13 residues. Germline-derived CDR1 and CDR2 are LGHDT and YNNKEL (reference sequence). V was clipped by 7 bases and J by 8 bases, with 17 bases between them. DNA for the CDR3: TGTGCCAGCACGAACTCAGGTGGGAGGGGCTACACCTTC. Translating gives CASTNSGGRGYTF.

This chain uses TRBV10-2 with TRBJ1-1; D uncertain. Trimming took 3 bases from V and 7 from J, leaving 9 bases between them. CDR3 length: 12 residues. Germline-derived CDR1 and CDR2 are WSHSY and SAAADI. CDR3 sequence: CASSDAGLEAFF. CDR3 DNA: TGCGCCAGCAGTGACGCAGGACTTGAAGCTTTCTTT.

The V and J genes are TRBV5-1 and TRBJ2-3; D gene uncertain. The ends were cut back, 0 bases at V and 3 bases at J, with 8 bases in the middle. The V gene's germline CDR1 is SGHRS and CDR2 YFSETQ. The CDR3 loop spans 14 amino acids. The CDR3 loop reads CASSLGERTDTQYF. The CDR3 bases are TGCGCCAGCAGCTTGGGAGAAAGAACAGATACGCAGTATTTT.

This clone was seen more than once but under ten times. The chain has TRBV9 and TRBJ1-1; the match to TRBD1 covers 8 bases. Germline V lookup: CDR1 SGDLS, CDR2 YYNGEE. The CDR3 covers 14 residues. V was clipped by 1 base and J by 5 bases; unmatched bases: 4. CDR3 coding DNA: TGTGCCAGCAGCGTACAGGGGGCTTGGACTGAAGCTTTCTTT. Residues: CASSVQGAWTEAFF.

This clone has a single count. The gene calls are TRBV9 and TRBJ2-6, with TRBD1 matching 7 bases. CDR3 length: 19 amino acids. Germline V gene lookup returns CDR1 SGDLS and CDR2 YYNGEE. V shed 0 bases and J 0 bases; nucleotides not matched to a gene: 9. The CDR3 region is CASSVAVDRRYSGANVLTF. CDR3 DNA: TGTGCCAGCAGCGTAGCGGTGGACAGGCGCTACTCTGGGGCCAACGTCCTGACTTTC.

This clone was counted only a few times. The chain recombines TRBV7-3 with TRBJ1-1; no definite D call. Germline V gene lookup returns CDR1 SGHTA and CDR2 FQGTGA. The CDR3 covers 14 residues. Trimming pared 4 bases from V and 4 bases from J, leaving 13 bases between. CDR3 in DNA: TGTGCCAGCAGCTCCGAGGAAGGAAGCACTGAAGCTTTCTTT. Translation gives CASSSEEGSTEAFF. The variable domain in full, completed from reference TRBV7-3 and TRBJ1-1, reads GAGVSQTPSNKVTEKGKYVELRCDPISGHTALYWYRQSLGQGPEFLIYFQGTGAADDSGLPNDRFFAVRPEGSVSTLKIQRTERGDSAVYLCASSSEEGSTEAFFGQGTRLTVV.

J is TRBJ2-5 and V is TRBV9, with D hard to call. The CDR3 consists of 13 residues. Germline V gene lookup returns CDR1 SGDLS and CDR2 YYNGEE. V shed 1 base and J shed 5 bases, with 9 bases lying between them. CDR3: CASSVSREETQYF. CDR3 coding DNA: TGTGCCAGCAGCGTAAGTCGTGAGGAGACCCAGTACTTC.

J is TRBJ1-1 and V is TRBV5-6; no definite D call. The CDR3 extends over 15 amino acids. Per germline, CDR1 SGHDT and CDR2 YYEEEE. Trimming took off 2 bases at V and 2 bases at J, with 13 bases between the two ends. The CDR3 DNA is TGTGCCAGCAGCTTCAAACAGCTCGTAAACACTGAAGCTTTCTTT. Its translation is CASSFKQLVNTEAFF.

This chain connects TRBV7-8 to TRBJ2-7; TRBD1 agrees at 9 bases. The V segment lost 7 bases and the J segment 4 bases; nucleotides outside the gene matches: 8. The V gene's germline CDR1 is SGHVS and CDR2 FQNEAQ. The CDR3 is made up of 14 amino acids. CDR3 amino acids: CASNPGTGPYEQYF. The CDR3 bases are TGTGCCAGCAACCCCGGGACAGGGCCTTACGAGCAGTACTTC.

The V call is TRBV28, the J call TRBJ2-1, with 7 bases identical to TRBD2. V shed 0 bases and J 4 bases; nucleotides not matched to a gene: 6. Germline loops: CDR1 MDHEN, CDR2 SYDVKM. The CDR3 runs to 16 residues. CDR3 nucleotides: TGTGCCAGCAGTTTATGGCGGGGGAGCTCTTACAATGAGCAGTTCTTC. Translated, it gives CASSLWRGSSYNEQFF.

The gene calls are TRBV21-1 and TRBJ1-2; no check of the table's D call, TRBD1, against the DNA was made. TRBV21-1 is listed as a pseudogene. This CDR3 has 16 residues. The DNA for the CDR3 is TGTGCCAGCAGCAAAAGTGAAAGTTCGACAGGGAATGGCTACACCTTC. Translated: CASSKSESSTGNGYTF.

The chain joins TRBV2 to TRBJ1-2, with 12 nucleotides matching TRBD1. This CDR3 is built from 15 residues. J lost 3 bases, V lost 6 bases, and 5 bases had no gene match. Germline V gives CDR1 SNHLY, CDR2 FYNNEI. CDR3 protein: CASRAGTGGYYGYTF. DNA for the CDR3: TGTGCCAGCAGAGCCGGGACAGGGGGCTACTATGGCTACACCTTC.

The chain carries TRBV10-1 and TRBJ1-5; D is possibly TRBD1 (5 bases). This CDR3 contains 20 residues. The ends were cut back, 0 bases at V and 0 bases at J, with 21 bases in the middle. The germline CDR1 and CDR2 sequences are WNHNN and SYGVQD (reference sequence). The CDR3: CASSESRQGLLRGSNQPQHF. DNA for the CDR3: TGCGCCAGCAGTGAGTCGAGGCAGGGCCTACTCCGAGGTAGCAATCAGCCCCAGCATTTT.

The chain joins TRBV15 to TRBJ2-5; no firm D call. Per the germline V gene, CDR1 is LNHNV and CDR2 is YYDKDF (reference sequence). The CDR3 is 16 residues long. With 0 bases removed from V and 2 bases from J, the gap between germline ends came to 13 bases. The CDR3 reads CATSRDLQVLQETQYF. CDR3 in DNA: TGTGCCACCAGCAGAGATCTGCAGGTTCTTCAAGAGACCCAGTACTTC.

The chain links TRBV19 to TRBJ1-2; perhaps TRBD1 as D (5 bases). Trimming pared 3 bases from V and 8 bases from J, leaving 10 bases between. Germline CDR1 reads LNHDA; CDR2 reads SQIVND (reference sequence). The CDR3 sequence is 12 residues long. The CDR3 DNA follows: TGTGCCAGTAGTATGCGGGGGGGAGGCTACACCTTC. This translates into CASSMRGGGYTF.

V and J are TRBV6-1 and TRBJ1-5; a possible D gene is TRBD1 (6 bases). The germline V and J ends were trimmed by 3 bases and 7 bases, with 10 bases remaining between them. Germline assignment: CDR1 MNHNS and CDR2 SASEGT. This CDR3 contains 13 residues. CDR3 loop: CASSDGTTQPQHF. In DNA form, the CDR3 reads TGTGCCAGCAGTGACGGGACAACACAGCCCCAGCATTTT.

CDR3 sequence: CASSFAAGTGNQPQHF. In nucleotides, the CDR3 is TGTGCCAGCAGTTTTGCAGCCGGGACAGGGAATCAGCCCCAGCATTTT. The chain has TRBV27 and TRBJ1-5, with 9 bases fitting TRBD1. Germline CDR1 MNHEY, CDR2 SMNVEV (reference sequence). The CDR3 sequence is 16 residues long. Losses at the gene ends were 3 bases for V and 4 bases for J; bases not matched to a gene: 7.

V gene TRBV6-5 combines with J gene TRBJ1-5, with D maybe TRBD1 (5 bases). CDR1 and CDR2 (germline): MNHEY, SVGAGI. The germline V and J ends were trimmed by 4 bases and 5 bases, with 12 bases remaining between them. The CDR3 sequence is 14 residues long. As DNA, the CDR3 is TGTGCCAGCAGTTTACAACAGGTCGATCAGCCCCAGCATTTT. It yields the protein CASSLQQVDQPQHF.

V is TRBV10-2 and J is TRBJ2-5; 13 nucleotides agree with TRBD2. The V gene end was trimmed by 6 bases and the J gene end by 3 bases; junction bases not matched to a gene: 4. Germline V gene data show CDR1 as WSHSY and CDR2 as SAAADI. The CDR3 runs to 15 residues. The CDR3 sequence: CASSPGLAGEETQYF. The CDR3 nucleotides are TGCGCCAGCAGCCCCGGACTAGCGGGAGAAGAGACCCAGTACTTC.

This chain links TRBV30 with TRBJ2-3; 7 bases are a match to TRBD2. Germline values: CDR1 GTSNPN, CDR2 SVGIG (reference sequence). Germline trimming cut 0 bases from V and 0 bases from J; bases unmatched to any gene: 6. The CDR3 extends over 16 amino acids. This CDR3 is CAWSVLGGKSTDTQYF. Here the CDR3 DNA reads TGTGCCTGGAGTGTATTGGGGGGGAAAAGCACAGATACGCAGTATTTT. Based on the CDR3 plus reference TRBV30 and TRBJ2-3, the full variable domain is SQTIHQWPATLVQPVGSPLSLECTVEGTSNPNLYWYRQAAGRGLQLLFYSVGIGQISSEVPQNLSASRPQDRQFILSSKKLLLSDSGFYLCAWSVLGGKSTDTQYFGPGTRLTVL.